This TCR beta chain stems from a study of CD8 T cells in Susac syndrome. Reverse transcription used about 0.45 to 1 ug RNA and random hexamers. One entry per CDR3 protein results from TCRdb running MiXCR on the immunoSEQ multiplex PCR reads. The sample consists of roughly 140,000 distinct CDR3 sequences, around 94% of them appearing once. The sequence came from a human donor in good health. The sample consisted of CD8+ T cells from PBMCs.

CDR3 amino acids: CASSVVSGAENEQFF. CDR3 bases: TGTGCCAGCAGCGTAGTATCGGGAGCAGAGAATGAGCAGTTCTTC. The chain has TRBV9 and TRBJ2-1; weak D call: TRBD2 (6 bases). The CDR3 contains 15 residues. Trimming took 0 bases from V and 7 from J, leaving 14 bases between them. The V gene's germline CDR1 is SGDLS and CDR2 YYNGEE. The variable domain in full, with the rest retrieved from reference TRBV9 and TRBJ2-1, is DSGVTQTPKHLITATGQRVTLRCSPRSGDLSVYWYQQSLDQGLQFLIQYYNGEERAKGNILERFSAQQFPDLHSELNLSSLELGDSALYFCASSVVSGAENEQFFGPGTRLTVL.